These 14 T cell receptor beta chains were sequenced from one sample in a study of T cell responses to AZD1222 COVID-19 vaccine. Assay: immunoSEQ multiplex PCR; the TCRdb copy retains only in-frame clones and omits some. The sample has about 120,000 clones, about 90% seen once. The starting material was peripheral blood, obtained on day 0 of AZD1222 vaccination. Receptors were obtained from an adult in good health.

This chain connects TRBV5-1 to TRBJ1-1; TRBD1 agrees at 8 bases. Germline CDR1 reads SGHRS; CDR2 reads YFSETQ. The CDR3 consists of 16 residues. With 4 bases clipped from V and 1 base from J, the junction kept 9 bases outside the gene matches. CDR3 sequence (DNA): TGCGCCAGCAGCCCACCTCCGGGACAGGAGAACACTGAAGCTTTCTTT. This encodes CASSPPPGQENTEAFF.

The rearrangement uses TRBV10-1 and TRBJ1-1; a weak D match, TRBD1 (5 bases). V was cut by 5 bases and J by 1 base, with 8 bases left in between. Germline-derived CDR1 and CDR2 are WNHNN and SYGVQD (reference sequence). CDR3 length: 13 amino acids. As DNA, the CDR3 is TGCGCCAGCAGTAGCCAGGGGAACACTGAAGCTTTCTTT. This sequence encodes CASSSQGNTEAFF.

This clone was seen a handful of times. The chain combines TRBV2 with TRBJ1-2; 7 positions match TRBD1. V was pared by 7 bases and J by 3 bases, with 8 bases of the junction left unmatched. This CDR3 contains 14 residues. Per the germline V gene, CDR1 is SNHLY and CDR2 is FYNNEI. The CDR3 reads CASILNRGDYGYTF. The CDR3 DNA reads as TGTGCCAGCATCCTTAACAGGGGTGACTATGGCTACACCTTC.

The gene calls are TRBV19 and TRBJ1-4; D is perhaps TRBD1 (5 bases). Trimming removed 9 bases at V and 1 base at J, with 9 bases between. Germline lookup yields CDR1 LNHDA and CDR2 SQIVND (reference sequence). This CDR3 has 13 amino acids. The CDR3 loop is CASMGRTNEKLFF. The CDR3 nucleotides read TGTGCCAGCATGGGGCGAACTAATGAAAAACTGTTTTTT.

This chain links TRBV29-1 with TRBJ1-2, with D maybe TRBD1 (5 bases). The CDR3 length is 14 residues. V was cut by 6 bases and J by 0 bases, with 14 bases left in between. Germline V gene lookup returns CDR1 SQVTM and CDR2 ANQGSEA. The CDR3, as DNA: TGCAGCGTGGACGGGACGGCCGCTAACTATGGCTACACCTTC. This sequence encodes CSVDGTAANYGYTF. The full variable domain, rest sourced from reference TRBV29-1 and TRBJ1-2, is SAVISQKPSRDICQRGTSLTIQCQVDSQVTMMFWYRQQPGQSLTLIATANQGSEATYESGFVIDKFPISRPNLTFSTLTVSNMSPEDSSIYLCSVDGTAANYGYTFGSGTRLTVV.

This sequence joins TRBV12-3 or TRBV12-4 and TRBJ2-2; 8 bases agree with TRBD1. The CDR3 has 13 amino acids. J was trimmed by 7 bases and V by 7 bases; bases with no gene match: 5. The CDR3 nucleotides are TGTGCCAGCAAGACAGGGGTTGACGGGGAGCTGTTTTTT. Residues: CASKTGVDGELFF.

This CDR3 reads CASSLNSYGYTF. DNA for the CDR3: TGTGCCAGCAGCTTGAACAGCTATGGCTACACCTTC. The rearrangement joins TRBV5-4 to TRBJ1-2, with D uncertain. The germline V gene encodes CDR1 SGHNT and CDR2 YYREEE (reference sequence). The length of the CDR3 is 12 residues. V lost 1 base, J lost 4 bases, and 5 bases lay in between.

The rearrangement uses TRBV28 and TRBJ2-7; D not resolved. Per the germline V gene, CDR1 is MDHEN and CDR2 is SYDVKM. The CDR3 totals 14 residues. Trimming removed 4 bases at V and 6 bases at J, with 16 bases between. CDR3 residues: CASSSGEDLGEQYF. The CDR3 DNA reads as TGTGCCAGCAGTTCAGGTGAGGATCTCGGCGAGCAGTACTTC.

In DNA, the CDR3 is TGTGCCAGCAGTTACCCCCCCGGGCGGAATCAGCCCCAGCATTTT. Its protein product is CASSYPPGRNQPQHF. This sequence joins TRBV6-5 and TRBJ1-5; D is undetermined. Germline loops: CDR1 MNHEY, CDR2 SVGAGI. The length of the CDR3 is 15 residues. The germline V and J ends were trimmed by 2 bases and 4 bases, with 12 bases remaining between them.

This chain links TRBV5-5 with TRBJ2-5; perhaps TRBD2 as D (7 bases). Between the trimmed V and J ends, which lost 2 bases and 4 bases, there was a span of 12 bases. CDR1 and CDR2 from the germline V gene are SGHKS and YYEKEE (reference sequence). This CDR3 has 14 amino acids. The CDR3 sequence is CASSFGGARETQYF. CDR3 in DNA: TGTGCCAGCAGCTTTGGGGGGGCGCGAGAGACCCAGTACTTC. Drawing the rest from reference TRBV5-5 and TRBJ2-5, the complete variable domain is DAGVTQSPTHLIKTRGQQVTLRCSPISGHKSVSWYQQVLGQGPQFIFQYYEKEERGRGNFPDRFSARQFPNYSSELNVNALLLGDSALYLCASSFGGARETQYFGPGTRLLVL.

Only one count was recorded for this clone. The chain joins TRBV21-1 to TRBJ2-7; the table calls TRBD1, which could not be checked here. TRBV21-1 is labeled a pseudogene. The length of the CDR3 is 15 residues. Here the CDR3 reads CASSKAGKGWHEQYF. CDR3 sequence (DNA): TGTGCCAGCAGCAAAGCCGGTAAGGGGTGGCACGAGCAGTACTTC.

The chain is built from TRBV6-5 and TRBJ2-7; D call uncertain. Trimming stripped 1 base from V and 1 base from J, with 14 bases between. The CDR3 is 16 amino acids. Germline V gives CDR1 MNHEY, CDR2 SVGAGI. CDR3 sequence (DNA): TGTGCCAGCAGTTACTTGGCAGCCAAGCCATCCTACGAGCAGTACTTC. Residues: CASSYLAAKPSYEQYF.

This clone appeared once. The chain is built from TRBV28 and TRBJ2-7; 9 bases are shared with TRBD2. The length of the CDR3 is 14 residues. J was trimmed by 2 bases and V by 3 bases; bases with no gene match: 2. In germline, CDR1 is MDHEN, CDR2 SYDVKM. DNA for the CDR3: TGTGCCAGCAGTTTGTCTAGCGGGGCCTACGAGCAGTACTTC. Its protein product is CASSLSSGAYEQYF.

The chain couples TRBV18 to TRBJ2-1, with 9 positions matching TRBD1. The length of the CDR3 is 14 residues. V dropped 6 bases and J dropped 6; count of bases not matched to a gene: 6. CDR1 and CDR2 (germline): KGHSH, LQKENI. CDR3 sequence (DNA): TGTGCCAGCTCGCCGGGACAGGGCATCAATGAGCAGTTCTTC. Translated, it gives CASSPGQGINEQFF. The full variable domain, completed using reference TRBV18 and TRBJ2-1, is NAGVMQNPRHLVRRRGQEARLRCSPMKGHSHVYWYRQLPEEGLKFMVYLQKENIIDESGMPKERFSAEFPKEGPSILRIQQVVRGDSAAYFCASSPGQGINEQFFGPGTRLTVL.